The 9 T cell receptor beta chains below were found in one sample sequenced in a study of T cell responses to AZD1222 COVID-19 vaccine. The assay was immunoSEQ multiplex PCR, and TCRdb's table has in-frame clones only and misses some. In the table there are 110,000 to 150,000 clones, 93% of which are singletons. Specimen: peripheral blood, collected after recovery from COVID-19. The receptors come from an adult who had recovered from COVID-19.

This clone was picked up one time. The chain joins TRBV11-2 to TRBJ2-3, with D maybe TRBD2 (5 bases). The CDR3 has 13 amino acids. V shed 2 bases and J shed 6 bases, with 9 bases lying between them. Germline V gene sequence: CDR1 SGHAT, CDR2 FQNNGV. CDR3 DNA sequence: TGTGCCAGCAGCTTATCGGGGTACGATACGCAGTATTTT. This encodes CASSLSGYDTQYF.

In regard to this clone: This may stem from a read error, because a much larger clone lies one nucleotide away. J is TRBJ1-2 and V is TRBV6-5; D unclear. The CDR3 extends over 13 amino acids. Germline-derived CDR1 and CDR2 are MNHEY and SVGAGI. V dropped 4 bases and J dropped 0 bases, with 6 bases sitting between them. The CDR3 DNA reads TGTGCCAGCAGTTTGACAACTAACTATGGCTACACCTTC. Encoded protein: CASSLTTNYGYTF.

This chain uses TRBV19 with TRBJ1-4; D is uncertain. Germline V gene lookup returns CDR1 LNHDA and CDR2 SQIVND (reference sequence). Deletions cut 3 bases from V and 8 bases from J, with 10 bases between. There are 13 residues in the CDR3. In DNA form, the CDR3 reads TGTGCCAGTAGTATGGGTAGCCGGGAAAAACTGTTTTTT. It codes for CASSMGSREKLFF.

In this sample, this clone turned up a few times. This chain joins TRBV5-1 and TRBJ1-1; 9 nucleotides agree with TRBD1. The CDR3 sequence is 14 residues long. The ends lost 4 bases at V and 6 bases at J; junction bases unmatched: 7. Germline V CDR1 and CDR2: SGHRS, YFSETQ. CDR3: CASSGGTGSPEAFF. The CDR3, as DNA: TGCGCCAGCAGCGGGGGGACAGGGAGCCCTGAAGCTTTCTTT.

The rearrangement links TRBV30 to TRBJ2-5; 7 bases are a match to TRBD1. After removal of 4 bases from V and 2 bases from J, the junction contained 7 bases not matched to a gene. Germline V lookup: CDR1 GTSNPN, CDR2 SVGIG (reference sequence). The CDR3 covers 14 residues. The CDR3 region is CAWTTRGQQETQYF. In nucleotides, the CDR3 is TGTGCCTGGACCACCCGGGGACAGCAAGAGACCCAGTACTTC.

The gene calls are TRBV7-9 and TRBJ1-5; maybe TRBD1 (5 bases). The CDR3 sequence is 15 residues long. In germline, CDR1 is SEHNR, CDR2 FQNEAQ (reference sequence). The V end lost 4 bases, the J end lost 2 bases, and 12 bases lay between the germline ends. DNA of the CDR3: TGTGCCAGCAGCTCTGGGGGATTCGGCAATCAGCCCCAGCATTTT. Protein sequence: CASSSGGFGNQPQHF.

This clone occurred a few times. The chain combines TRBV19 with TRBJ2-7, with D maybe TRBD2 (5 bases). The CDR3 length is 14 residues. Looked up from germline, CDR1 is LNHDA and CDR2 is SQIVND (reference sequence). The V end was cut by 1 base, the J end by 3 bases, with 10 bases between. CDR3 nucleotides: TGTGCCAGTAGTATAGCTCGGGATCTCTACGAGCAGTACTTC. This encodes CASSIARDLYEQYF.

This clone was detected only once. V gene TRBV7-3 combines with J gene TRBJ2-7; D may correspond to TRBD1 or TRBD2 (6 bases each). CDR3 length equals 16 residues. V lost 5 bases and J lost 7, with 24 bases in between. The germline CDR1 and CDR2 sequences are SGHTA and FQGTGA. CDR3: CASSALRGASIREQYF. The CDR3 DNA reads TGTGCCAGCAGCGCCCTAAGGGGGGCCTCAATTAGGGAGCAGTACTTC.

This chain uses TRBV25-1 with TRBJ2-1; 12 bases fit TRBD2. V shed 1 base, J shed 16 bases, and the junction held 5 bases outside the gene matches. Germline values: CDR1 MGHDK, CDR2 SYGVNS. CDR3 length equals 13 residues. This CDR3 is CASSELTSGRSFF. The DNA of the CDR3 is TGTGCCAGCAGTGAATTGACTAGCGGGAGATCTTTCTTC.